Ten or more counts support the clone carrying this T cell receptor beta chain. This specimen belongs to a study of human T cells and chemical hapten exposure. Study context: Alopecia areata, totalis or universalis affected patients who were mostly female.

Time point denoted: patch test 1, 2 weeks after DPC sensitization. Documented treatment: therapeutic diphenylcyclopropenone sensitization with weekly scalp DPC. Using its own MiXCR run on the RACE reads, TCRdb lists one record per CDR3 protein. The sample consists of 300,000 to 450,000 distinct CDR3 sequences, more than 4.5% of them appearing once. CDR3 length equals 12 residues. The V gene lost 3 bases and the J gene lost 4 bases, with 7 bases spanning the gap. CDR1 and CDR2 from the germline V gene are SQVTM and ANQGSEA. This receptor was identified in a woman between 50 and 59 years old with alopecia areata. Some clones in this sample may be carry-over from other donors' samples. The chain combines TRBV29-1 with TRBJ2-1; D is unclear. The sequencing here drew on whole blood, taken in connection with sensitization to the hapten diphenylcyclopropenone (DPC). This CDR3 reads CSVEDGYNEQFF. The CDR3 nucleotides read TGCAGCGTTGAGGACGGGTACAATGAGCAGTTCTTC.